Detailed here is one TCR beta chain. The CDR3 has 16 residues. The V end lost 4 bases, the J end lost 0 bases, and 14 bases lay between the germline ends. Germline lookup yields CDR1 ENHRY and CDR2 SYGVKD. 60 Vbeta and 13 Jbeta primers were used in PCR. Only in-frame clones appear in the TCRdb table, and some are missing; sequencing was by immunoSEQ multiplex PCR. The table has about 180,000 clones, approximately 72% seen once; the top ten hold 2% to 3%. These data are taken from a study of cytomegalovirus exposure and HLA in healthy donors. As for the study in general: About 79 million unique TCRs from HLA-typed donors were held in an early data release.

The sequenced material came from PBMCs. This receptor was obtained from a human donor in good health. V gene TRBV10-3 combines with J gene TRBJ2-3; TRBD2 is a possible D gene (6 bases). CDR3 sequence (DNA): TGTGCCATCAGTGTCGGGGGTCCTCTTAGCACAGATACGCAGTATTTT. It translates to CAISVGGPLSTDTQYF.